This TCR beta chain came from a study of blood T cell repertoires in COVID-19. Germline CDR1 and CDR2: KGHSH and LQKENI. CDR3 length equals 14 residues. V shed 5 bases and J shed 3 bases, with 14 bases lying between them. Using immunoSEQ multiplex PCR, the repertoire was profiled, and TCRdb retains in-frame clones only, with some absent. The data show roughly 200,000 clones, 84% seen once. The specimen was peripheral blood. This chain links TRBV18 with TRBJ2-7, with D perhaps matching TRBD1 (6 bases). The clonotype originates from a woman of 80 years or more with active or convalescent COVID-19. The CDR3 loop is CASSGGQLIYEQYF. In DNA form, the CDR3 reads TGTGCCAGCTCAGGCGGACAGCTGATCTACGAGCAGTACTTC.